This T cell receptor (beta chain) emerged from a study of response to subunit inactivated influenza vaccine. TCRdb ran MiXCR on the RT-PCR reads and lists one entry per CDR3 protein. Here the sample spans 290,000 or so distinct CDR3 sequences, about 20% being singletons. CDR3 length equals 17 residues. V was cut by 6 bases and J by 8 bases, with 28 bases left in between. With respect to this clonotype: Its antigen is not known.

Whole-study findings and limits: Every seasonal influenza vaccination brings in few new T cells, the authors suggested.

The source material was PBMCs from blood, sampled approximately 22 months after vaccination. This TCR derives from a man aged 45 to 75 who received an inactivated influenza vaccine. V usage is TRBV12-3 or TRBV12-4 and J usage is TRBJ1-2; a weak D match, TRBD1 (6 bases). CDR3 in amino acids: CASRPGGGGRGAGGYTF. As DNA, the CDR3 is TGTGCCAGCAGACCCGGGGGAGGGGGGCGCGGGGCCGGCGGCTACACCTTC.